The 8 T cell receptor beta chains reported below all come from one sample, sequenced in a study of OX40 agonist ivuxolimab in advanced cancers. Measured with immunoSEQ multiplex PCR; TCRdb has only the in-frame clones, and not every one. The sample records some 69,000 clones, over 60% being singletons. The source material was CD4+ or CD8+ T cells sorted from blood, sampled in a trial of the OX40 agonist ivuxolimab. The source is an adult with an advanced solid tumor such as melanoma, head and neck, liver or kidney cancer.

This clone was picked up one time. V and J are TRBV5-1 and TRBJ2-4, with unresolved D. The CDR3 covers 14 residues. Trimming removed 1 base from V and 1 base from J, with 6 bases in between. CDR1 is SGHRS, CDR2 YFSETQ, per germline. The CDR3 sequence is CASSLLGAKNIQYF. DNA of the CDR3: TGCGCCAGCAGCTTGTTGGGGGCCAAAAACATTCAGTACTTC.

The chain recombines TRBV6-5 with TRBJ1-1, with 8 bases aligning to TRBD1. Germline values: CDR1 MNHEY, CDR2 SVGAGI. The CDR3 runs 16 residues. J lost 5 bases, V lost 3 bases, and 11 bases had no gene match. In nucleotides, the CDR3 is TGTGCCAGCAGTTATAGGACAGGGTGGAAAGTTACTGAAGCTTTCTTT. Amino acid sequence: CASSYRTGWKVTEAFF.

The chain recombines TRBV5-1 with TRBJ2-3, with D possibly matching TRBD1 (6 bases). Germline CDR1 and CDR2: SGHRS and YFSETQ. Trimming cost V 0 bases and J 2 bases, with 13 bases left between them. The CDR3 contains 16 residues. CDR3 nucleotides: TGCGCCAGCAGCTTGGCCGGACAGAAAACCACAGATACGCAGTATTTT. It encodes CASSLAGQKTTDTQYF.

This chain links TRBV28 with TRBJ2-7; possibly TRBD1 for D (6 bases). V lost 10 bases to trimming and J lost 3 bases, with 13 bases between them. The CDR3 sequence is 12 residues long. In germline, CDR1 is MDHEN, CDR2 SYDVKM. In DNA form, the CDR3 reads TGTGCCATTCGGGACACACTCTACGAGCAGTACTTC. Protein sequence: CAIRDTLYEQYF.

The chain has TRBV21-1 and TRBJ1-2; TRBD1, the table's D call, was not compared with the DNA. TRBV21-1 is deemed a pseudogene. The CDR3 has 13 amino acids. The CDR3 is CASSRTGGSGYTF. In DNA form, the CDR3 reads TGTGCCAGCAGCAGGACAGGGGGCTCTGGCTACACCTTC.

The chain joins TRBV6-1 to TRBJ2-1; 7 nucleotides match TRBD1. The CDR3 runs to 12 residues. Per germline, CDR1 MNHNS and CDR2 SASEGT. V trimming: 6 bases; J trimming: 8 bases; junction bases outside the gene matches: 4. The CDR3 loop reads CASSQGGYEQFF. The CDR3 DNA reads TGTGCCAGCAGCCAAGGGGGCTATGAGCAGTTCTTC.

This clone was observed a single time. This sequence joins TRBV10-2 and TRBJ2-2, with D unresolved. The V gene's germline CDR1 is WSHSY and CDR2 SAAADI. The CDR3 totals 12 residues. Between the trimmed V and J ends, which lost 1 base and 6 bases, there was a span of 3 bases. The CDR3, as DNA: TGCGCCAGCAGTGAGTGGGCCGGGGAGCTGTTTTTT. This codes for CASSEWAGELFF.

The chain carries TRBV7-2 and TRBJ1-2, with D uncertain. Germline lookup yields CDR1 SGHTA and CDR2 FQGNSA. Between the trimmed V and J ends, which lost 1 base and 3 bases, there was a span of 15 bases. The CDR3 is 16 residues long. CDR3 DNA sequence: TGTGCCAGCAGCTTAGTCGGCACCTCAGGCGACTATGGCTACACCTTC. Its protein is CASSLVGTSGDYGYTF.